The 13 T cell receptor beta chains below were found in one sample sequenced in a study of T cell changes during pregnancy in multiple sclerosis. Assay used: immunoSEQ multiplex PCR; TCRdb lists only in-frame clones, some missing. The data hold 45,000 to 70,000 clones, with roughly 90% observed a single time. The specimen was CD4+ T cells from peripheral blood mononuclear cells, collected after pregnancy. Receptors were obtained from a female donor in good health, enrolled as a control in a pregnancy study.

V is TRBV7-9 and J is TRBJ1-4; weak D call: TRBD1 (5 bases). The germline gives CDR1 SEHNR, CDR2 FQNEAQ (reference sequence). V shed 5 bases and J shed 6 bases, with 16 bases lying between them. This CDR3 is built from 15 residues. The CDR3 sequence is CASSHLQGWDEKLFF. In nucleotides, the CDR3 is TGTGCCAGCAGCCACCTCCAGGGTTGGGATGAAAAACTGTTTTTT.

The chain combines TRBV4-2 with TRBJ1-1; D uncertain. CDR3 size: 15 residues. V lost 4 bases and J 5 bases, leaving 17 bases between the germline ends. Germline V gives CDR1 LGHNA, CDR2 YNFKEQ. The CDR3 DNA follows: TGTGCCAGCAGCCCCAAAGTGGCGGGAAGAACTGAAGCTTTCTTT. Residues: CASSPKVAGRTEAFF.

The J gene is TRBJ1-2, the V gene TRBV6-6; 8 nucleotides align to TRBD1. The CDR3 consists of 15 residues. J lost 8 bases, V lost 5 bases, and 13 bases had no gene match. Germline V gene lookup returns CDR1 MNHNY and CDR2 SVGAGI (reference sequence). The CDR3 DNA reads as TGTGCCAGCAGTCCCAAAGTGGACAGGGTCAGAGGCTACACCTTC. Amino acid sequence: CASSPKVDRVRGYTF.

The CDR3 DNA is TGTGCCAGCAGTTTACCGGCGGGCCTTTTTGGCTACACCTTC. This codes for CASSLPAGLFGYTF. The chain is built from TRBV28 and TRBJ1-2, with D hard to call. The CDR3 length is 14 residues. V dropped 2 bases and J dropped 7 bases, with 14 bases sitting between them. Germline CDR1 reads MDHEN; CDR2 reads SYDVKM.

CDR3 loop: CASSLGPLPGAEQYF. As DNA, the CDR3 is TGTGCCAGCAGCTTGGGCCCTCTGCCCGGTGCAGAGCAGTACTTC. This rearrangement joins TRBV5-4 to TRBJ2-7, with unresolved D. Germline lookup yields CDR1 SGHNT and CDR2 YYREEE (reference sequence). Trimming took off 0 bases at V and 7 bases at J, with 17 bases between the two ends. The CDR3 has 15 amino acids. Full variable domain (outside the CDR3, taken from reference TRBV5-4 and TRBJ2-7): ETGVTQSPTHLIKTRGQQVTLRCSSQSGHNTVSWYQQALGQGPQFIFQYYREEENGRGNFPPRFSGLQFPNYSSELNVNALELDDSALYLCASSLGPLPGAEQYFGPGTRLTVT.

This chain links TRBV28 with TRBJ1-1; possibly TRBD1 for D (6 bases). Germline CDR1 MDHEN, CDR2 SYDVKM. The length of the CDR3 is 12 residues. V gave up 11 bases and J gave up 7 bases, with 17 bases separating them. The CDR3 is CAAKGGSIEAFF. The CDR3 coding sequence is TGTGCCGCTAAAGGGGGTTCAATTGAAGCTTTCTTT.

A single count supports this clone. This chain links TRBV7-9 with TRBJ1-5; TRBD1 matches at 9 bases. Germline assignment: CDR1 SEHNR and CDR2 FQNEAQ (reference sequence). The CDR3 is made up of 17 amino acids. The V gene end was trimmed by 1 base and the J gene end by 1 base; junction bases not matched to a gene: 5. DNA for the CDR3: TGTGCCAGCAGCTTAGTCGCCGGACAGGGGAGCAATCAGCCCCAGCATTTT. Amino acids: CASSLVAGQGSNQPQHF.

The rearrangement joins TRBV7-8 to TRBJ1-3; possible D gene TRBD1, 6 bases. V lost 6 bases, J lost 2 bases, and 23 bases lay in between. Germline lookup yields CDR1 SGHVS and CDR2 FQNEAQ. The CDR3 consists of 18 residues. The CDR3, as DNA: TGTGCCAGCAGTGAAACCGGGACGTCAAAGGGGGCTGGAAACACCATATATTTT. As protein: CASSETGTSKGAGNTIYF.

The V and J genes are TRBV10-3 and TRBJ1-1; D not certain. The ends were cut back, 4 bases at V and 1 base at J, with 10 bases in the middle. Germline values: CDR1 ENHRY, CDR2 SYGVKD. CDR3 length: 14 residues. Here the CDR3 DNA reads TGTGCCATCAGTGTTGCAGATAAGAACACTGAAGCTTTCTTT. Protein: CAISVADKNTEAFF.

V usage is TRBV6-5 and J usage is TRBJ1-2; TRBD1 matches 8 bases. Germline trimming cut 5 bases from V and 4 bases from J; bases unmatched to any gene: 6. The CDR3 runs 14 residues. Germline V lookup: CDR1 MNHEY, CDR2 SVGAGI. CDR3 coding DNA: TGTGCCAGCAGTACCGGACAGGGACTCTATGGCTACACCTTC. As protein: CASSTGQGLYGYTF.

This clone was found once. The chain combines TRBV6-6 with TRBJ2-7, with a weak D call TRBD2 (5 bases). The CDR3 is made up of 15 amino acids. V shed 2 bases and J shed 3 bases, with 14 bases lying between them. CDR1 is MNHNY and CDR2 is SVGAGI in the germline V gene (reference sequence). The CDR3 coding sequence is TGTGCCAGCAGTTACGAGGGCAGTGTAAGCTACGAGCAGTACTTC. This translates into CASSYEGSVSYEQYF.

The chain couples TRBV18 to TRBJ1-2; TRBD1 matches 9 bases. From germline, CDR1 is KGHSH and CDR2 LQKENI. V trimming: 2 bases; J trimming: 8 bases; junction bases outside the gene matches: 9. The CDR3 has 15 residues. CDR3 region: CASSPSKQGASGYTF. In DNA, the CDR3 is TGTGCCAGCTCACCAAGTAAACAGGGGGCTTCGGGCTACACCTTC.

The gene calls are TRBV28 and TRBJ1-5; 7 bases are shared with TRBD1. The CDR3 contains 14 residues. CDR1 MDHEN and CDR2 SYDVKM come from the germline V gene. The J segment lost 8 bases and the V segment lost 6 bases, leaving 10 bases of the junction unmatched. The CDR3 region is CASSPTGLEEPQHF. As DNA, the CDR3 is TGTGCCAGCAGCCCGACAGGGCTCGAGGAGCCCCAGCATTTT.